This T cell receptor beta chain was identified during a study of T cell responses to AZD1222 COVID-19 vaccine. Germline V gene data show CDR1 as SGHRS and CDR2 as YFSETQ. V shed 9 bases and J shed 0 bases, with 9 bases lying between them. This CDR3 has 13 residues. On this clone itself: Its antigen is not identified.

Points from the study as a whole: Baseline serostatus was positive in only a handful of AZD1222 recipients. Regions left unmutated in variants are reportedly the target of nearly half of spike-specific TCRs.

Profiled with immunoSEQ multiplex PCR; TCRdb holds only in-frame clones, not every one. The table includes roughly 140,000 clones, under 95% detected once. V is TRBV5-1 and J is TRBJ2-2, with D hard to call. This sequence was found in an adult who received the AZD1222 COVID-19 vaccine. The specimen comprised peripheral blood, sampled 28 days after the second AZD1222 dose. Here the CDR3 reads CATRASNTGELFF. CDR3 DNA sequence: TGCGCCACTCGCGCCTCGAACACCGGGGAGCTGTTTTTT.